This entry lists 14 T cell receptor beta chains sequenced from one sample in a study of control samples from healthy donors and cancer patients. Measured with immunoSEQ multiplex PCR; TCRdb has only the in-frame clones, and not every one. This table lists under 200,000 clones. The specimen was blood. Receptors were obtained from a woman between 25 and 40 years old in good health.

V usage is TRBV6-6 and J usage is TRBJ2-2; maybe TRBD1 (6 bases). CDR1 is MNHNY and CDR2 is SVGAGI in the germline V gene (reference sequence). The CDR3 spans 16 residues. V lost 4 bases to trimming and J lost 2 bases, with 14 bases between them. The CDR3 DNA reads TGTGCCAGCAGTTGGGGACAACGCTTCAACACCGGGGAGCTGTTTTTT. This encodes CASSWGQRFNTGELFF.

The V and J genes are TRBV6-5 and TRBJ1-3, with 8 nucleotides matching TRBD1. After removal of 4 bases from V and 4 bases from J, the junction contained 6 bases not matched to a gene. The germline V gene has CDR1 MNHEY and CDR2 SVGAGI. The CDR3 runs 15 residues. Written as DNA, the CDR3 is TGTGCCAGCAGTTGGGACAGGCGCGCGGGAAACACCATATATTTT. As protein: CASSWDRRAGNTIYF.

The chain is built from TRBV28 and TRBJ1-1; TRBD1 matches at 8 bases. Per the germline V gene, CDR1 is MDHEN and CDR2 is SYDVKM. The CDR3 runs 15 residues. J lost 1 base, V lost 7 bases, and 8 bases had no gene match. The CDR3 loop is CASNKDRAKNTEAFF. In DNA, the CDR3 is TGTGCCAGCAACAAGGACAGGGCAAAGAACACTGAAGCTTTCTTT.

As for this clone: The sample holds other DNA sequences that translate to the same CDR3. The CDR3, as DNA: TGCGCCAGCAGCTTGGTTGGACAGGGCTACGAGCAGTACTTC. It translates to CASSLVGQGYEQYF. V is TRBV5-1 and J is TRBJ2-7; 8 bases map to TRBD1. Germline CDR1 reads SGHRS; CDR2 reads YFSETQ. The CDR3 length is 14 residues. With 0 bases clipped from V and 3 bases from J, the junction kept 2 bases outside the gene matches. Together with reference TRBV5-1 and TRBJ2-7, the CDR3 gives the full variable domain: KAGVTQTPRYLIKTRGQQVTLSCSPISGHRSVSWYQQTPGQGLQFLFEYFSETQRNKGNFPGRFSGRQFSNSRSEMNVSTLELGDSALYLCASSLVGQGYEQYFGPGTRLTVT.

V is TRBV18 and J is TRBJ2-5, with D possibly TRBD2 on 5 matching bases. The ends were cut back, 4 bases at V and 3 bases at J, with 12 bases in the middle. The CDR3 consists of 14 residues. The germline gives CDR1 KGHSH, CDR2 LQKENI. As DNA, the CDR3 is TGTGCCAGCTCACTTGGAGCGGCCAAAGAGACCCAGTACTTC. Translated, it gives CASSLGAAKETQYF.

This CDR3 is CASSFKRGVYEQFF. The CDR3 DNA is TGCGCCAGCAGCTTTAAGCGGGGGGTGTACGAGCAGTTCTTC. The V and J genes are TRBV5-1 and TRBJ2-1, with 9 nucleotides matching TRBD2. V shed 2 bases, J shed 10 bases, and the junction held 7 bases outside the gene matches. Germline loops: CDR1 SGHRS, CDR2 YFSETQ. CDR3 length: 14 amino acids.

This chain links TRBV28 with TRBJ1-5; 7 bases agree with TRBD1. V dropped 5 bases and J dropped 3; count of bases not matched to a gene: 4. Per the germline V gene, CDR1 is MDHEN and CDR2 is SYDVKM. This CDR3 is 14 amino acids long. CDR3 bases: TGTGCCAGCAGTCGGACAGGTTACAATCAGCCCCAGCATTTT. It specifies CASSRTGYNQPQHF.

The genes are TRBV6-2 or TRBV6-3 and TRBJ1-1; TRBD1 agrees at 8 bases. The germline CDR1 and CDR2 sequences are MNHEY and SVGEGT. The CDR3 totals 14 residues. The V and J ends lost 5 bases and 7 bases, in that order; junction bases with no gene match: 9. The CDR3: CASSLGQGRSEAFF. The CDR3 nucleotides are TGTGCCAGCAGTCTAGGACAGGGACGAAGTGAAGCTTTCTTT.

The chain couples TRBV12-3 or TRBV12-4 to TRBJ1-2, with TRBD1 matching 9 bases. The CDR3 covers 13 residues. With V trimmed by 6 bases and J by 5 bases, 4 bases remained unmatched. In DNA, the CDR3 is TGTGCCAGCAGCTTCGGGACAGGGTATGGCTACACCTTC. Translated, it gives CASSFGTGYGYTF.

The chain carries TRBV5-5 and TRBJ2-7; D not resolved. Germline V gene data show CDR1 as SGHKS and CDR2 as YYEKEE (reference sequence). This CDR3 contains 15 residues. The V end lost 2 bases, the J end lost 1 base, and 13 bases lay between the germline ends. The CDR3 reads CASSLLQRGSYEQYF. As DNA, the CDR3 is TGTGCCAGCAGCTTACTACAGCGCGGATCCTACGAGCAGTACTTC. The full variable domain, its missing parts supplied by reference TRBV5-5 and TRBJ2-7, is DAGVTQSPTHLIKTRGQQVTLRCSPISGHKSVSWYQQVLGQGPQFIFQYYEKEERGRGNFPDRFSARQFPNYSSELNVNALLLGDSALYLCASSLLQRGSYEQYFGPGTRLTVT.

This sequence joins TRBV6-5 and TRBJ1-2, with 8 bases matching TRBD1. V lost 6 bases and J lost 7; bases outside the gene matches: 7. The CDR3 consists of 13 residues. Germline loops: CDR1 MNHEY, CDR2 SVGAGI. CDR3: CASRSTGAGGYTF. Here the CDR3 DNA reads TGTGCCAGCAGGTCGACAGGGGCCGGTGGCTACACCTTC.

This chain uses TRBV2 with TRBJ1-1, with D possibly being TRBD1 (6 bases). The V and J ends lost 11 bases and 2 bases respectively, with 15 bases between them. Germline assignment: CDR1 SNHLY and CDR2 FYNNEI. The CDR3 covers 13 residues. The CDR3 bases are TGTGCCGGCCGACAGGATTTCAACACTGAAGCTTTCTTT. Translated: CAGRQDFNTEAFF.

To note about this clone: The sample contains more than one DNA sequence encoding this CDR3. V is TRBV7-2 and J is TRBJ1-6, with a weak D call TRBD1 (5 bases). With 1 base removed from V and 1 base from J, the gap between germline ends came to 8 bases. CDR3 length: 16 amino acids. The V gene's germline CDR1 is SGHTA and CDR2 FQGNSA. The CDR3 DNA reads TGTGCCAGCAGCTTAGAATGGGGGTCCTATAATTCACCCCTCCACTTT. This sequence encodes CASSLEWGSYNSPLHF. Looking up the rest from reference TRBV7-2 and TRBJ1-6 gives the full variable domain: GAGVSQSPSNKVTEKGKDVELRCDPISGHTALYWYRQSLGQGLEFLIYFQGNSAPDKSGLPSDRFSAERTGGSVSTLTIQRTQQEDSAVYLCASSLEWGSYNSPLHFGNGTRLTVT.

In the case of this clone: The same CDR3 is also encoded by other DNA sequences in this sample. This chain joins TRBV7-6 and TRBJ1-5; the D is unclear. The V and J ends lost 2 bases and 3 bases respectively, with 11 bases between them. The CDR3 is made up of 15 amino acids. CDR1 is SGHVS and CDR2 is FNYEAQ in the germline V gene. The CDR3 reads CASSLQSGLNQPQHF. The CDR3 DNA follows: TGTGCCAGCAGCTTACAGTCAGGCCTCAATCAGCCCCAGCATTTT.